This TCR beta chain is drawn from a study of regulatory T cells in long-lasting Graves disease. Regarding the study as a whole: Accuracy could have been hurt by small sample size. When disease was persistent, TRBV28, TRBJ1-2 and TRBJ2-5 were the favored segments.

The sample's time point: persistent/refractory GD, antithyroid drugs over 5 years with positive TRAb. Construction of the TCR library relied on RNA isolated from PBMCs. Notes on this clonotype: Antigen specificity is unknown.

Arm-PCR of CDR3 regions with iRepertoire HTBI primers generated TCR beta libraries. TCRdb re-called the multiplex PCR reads with MiXCR, one entry per CDR3 protein. The table records about 400,000 distinct CDR3 sequences, 20% to 25% of them present only once. The V gene lost 2 bases and the J gene lost 4 bases, with 11 bases spanning the gap. Germline lookup yields CDR1 SEHNR and CDR2 FQNEAQ (reference sequence). This CDR3 has 14 amino acids. The chain is built from TRBV7-9 and TRBJ1-2, with a weak D call TRBD1 (5 bases). The receptor was isolated from a female donor with Graves disease. The sample consisted of peripheral blood mononuclear cells (PBMCs), taken when the disease was refractory, from a patient treated with antithyroid drugs. Written as DNA, the CDR3 is TGTGCCAGCAGCTTATACAGGTCGATCTATGGCTACACCTTC. Protein: CASSLYRSIYGYTF.